One sample yielded the 29 T cell receptor beta chains listed below, sequenced in a study of identical twins. TCRdb ran MiXCR on the 5' RACE reads and lists one entry per CDR3 protein. The data show approximately 500,000 distinct CDR3 sequences, with roughly a quarter seen just once and around 3% held by the top ten. A further study also used this sample, focusing on T cells expressing NK-cell markers.

Sequenced input: CD4+ T cells sorted from blood. The receptors stem from a young woman in good health.

The chain links TRBV7-9 to TRBJ2-7; weak D call: TRBD1 (5 bases). Germline CDR1 SEHNR, CDR2 FQNEAQ (reference sequence). Between the trimmed V and J ends, which lost 3 bases and 5 bases, there was a span of 23 bases. This CDR3 region has 17 residues. CDR3 sequence: CASSFRTGQPFSHEQYF. The CDR3 region has the DNA TGTGCCAGCAGCTTTAGAACAGGTCAACCCTTCAGCCACGAGCAGTACTTC.

This clonotype appeared a few times. The chain is built from TRBV6-1 and TRBJ2-3, with 8 bases that match TRBD1. The CDR3 runs 15 residues. The ends lost 3 bases at V and 6 bases at J; junction bases unmatched: 8. Germline assignment: CDR1 MNHNS and CDR2 SASEGT. This CDR3 reads CASSDPGGPLDTQYF. In DNA, the CDR3 is TGTGCCAGCAGTGACCCAGGGGGCCCTTTGGATACGCAGTATTTT.

This chain joins TRBV20-1 and TRBJ1-2; D is undetermined. Trimming removed 0 bases from V and 9 bases from J, with 14 bases in between. Germline V gives CDR1 DFQATT, CDR2 SNEGSKA (reference sequence). The CDR3 length is 13 residues. The CDR3 bases are TGCAGTGCTAGAGATGGGGTTTTGGAGCGCTACACCTTC. Encoded protein: CSARDGVLERYTF.

The genes are TRBV30 and TRBJ1-2; weak D call: TRBD1 (6 bases). Looked up from germline, CDR1 is GTSNPN and CDR2 is SVGIG (reference sequence). V dropped 3 bases and J dropped 7 bases, with 15 bases sitting between them. The CDR3 is 13 residues long. Written as DNA, the CDR3 is TGTGCCTGGAGGAATAGGGGGAGCGGTGGCTACACCTTC. Translated: CAWRNRGSGGYTF.

The chain links TRBV20-1 to TRBJ2-3, with a weak D call TRBD2 (6 bases). The CDR3 is made up of 17 amino acids. The V end was cut by 1 base, the J end by 4 bases, with 21 bases between. The V gene's germline CDR1 is DFQATT and CDR2 SNEGSKA (reference sequence). The CDR3 reads CSARVSKGAGLPDTQYF. CDR3 coding DNA: TGCAGTGCTAGAGTTTCCAAGGGAGCGGGCCTTCCAGATACGCAGTATTTT.

The sample holds a few counts of this clonotype. The CDR3 DNA follows: TGTGCCAGCAGCTTAGAAGTCCAGGCAGAAAAACTGTTTTTT. Translation gives CASSLEVQAEKLFF. The rearrangement uses TRBV7-6 and TRBJ1-4; D is undetermined. Germline V lookup: CDR1 SGHVS, CDR2 FNYEAQ. CDR3 length: 14 amino acids. V was pared by 1 base and J by 8 bases, with 11 bases between. Full variable domain (rest looked up from reference TRBV7-6 and TRBJ1-4): GAGVSQSPRYKVTKRGQDVALRCDPISGHVSLYWYRQALGQGPEFLTYFNYEAQQDKSGLPNDRFSAERPEGSISTLTIQRTEQRDSAMYRCASSLEVQAEKLFFGSGTQLSVL.

Only a few counts were recorded for this clonotype. The J gene is TRBJ2-2, the V gene TRBV5-1; the D gene is possibly TRBD1 (6 bases). V lost 4 bases and J lost 5, with 15 bases in between. Germline V lookup: CDR1 SGHRS, CDR2 YFSETQ. The CDR3 consists of 15 residues. CDR3 protein: CASSPTQGSTGELFF. In nucleotides, the CDR3 is TGCGCCAGCAGCCCAACCCAGGGGAGTACCGGGGAGCTGTTTTTT.

This clonotype was counted between two and nine times. V gene TRBV5-1 combines with J gene TRBJ2-7; 11 bases agree with TRBD1. Germline loops: CDR1 SGHRS, CDR2 YFSETQ. V was clipped by 9 bases and J by 7 bases; unmatched bases: 12. The CDR3 is 14 residues long. The CDR3 sequence: CATSTGTGGAEQYF. CDR3 bases: TGCGCCACCTCGACGGGGACAGGGGGAGCAGAGCAGTACTTC.

This clonotype was detected a few times. This rearrangement joins TRBV10-1 to TRBJ1-6; no firm D call. The CDR3 is 14 residues long. Trimming left V 6 bases short and J 6 bases short, with 12 bases between. Germline CDR1 and CDR2: WNHNN and SYGVQD (reference sequence). The CDR3 DNA is TGCGCCAGCAGAGAAGGTCCATCTAATTCACCCCTCCACTTT. This sequence encodes CASREGPSNSPLHF.

A few counts support this clonotype. Written as DNA, the CDR3 is TGTGCCAGCGCCGTCACAGGGGCTCTATATGAAAAACTGTTTTTT. Encoded protein: CASAVTGALYEKLFF. This rearrangement joins TRBV2 to TRBJ1-4, with TRBD1 matching 7 bases. V was pared by 8 bases and J by 6 bases, with 12 bases of the junction left unmatched. The CDR3 covers 15 residues. The germline CDR1 and CDR2 sequences are SNHLY and FYNNEI.

This clonotype was picked up a small number of times. The rearrangement links TRBV12-3 or TRBV12-4 to TRBJ2-7, with D hard to call. V shed 5 bases and J shed 7 bases, with 9 bases lying between them. The CDR3 totals 11 residues. This chain's CDR3 is CASSAEEEQYF. The CDR3 DNA reads TGTGCCAGCAGTGCCGAGGAGGAGCAGTACTTC.

This clonotype was counted between two and nine times. V and J are TRBV5-1 and TRBJ2-1, with TRBD1 identical over 10 bases. From germline, CDR1 is SGHRS and CDR2 YFSETQ. This CDR3 is built from 14 residues. Trimming removed 6 bases from V and 5 bases from J; junction bases left unmatched: 5. The CDR3 bases are TGCGCCAGCAACGACAGGGGGCAGGACAATGAGCAGTTCTTC. Its protein is CASNDRGQDNEQFF.

This clonotype has just a few counts. The rearrangement joins TRBV20-1 to TRBJ2-3; D possibly corresponds to TRBD1 (6 bases). Germline V gene data show CDR1 as DFQATT and CDR2 as SNEGSKA (reference sequence). With 2 bases removed from V and 5 bases from J, the gap between germline ends came to 20 bases. This CDR3 contains 16 residues. CDR3 in DNA: TGCAGTGCTAGAAATGTGGACAGTGGATCTGGAGATACGCAGTATTTT. It yields the protein CSARNVDSGSGDTQYF.

This clonotype was counted only a few times. The gene calls are TRBV9 and TRBJ2-1, with 7 nucleotides matching TRBD2. In germline, CDR1 is SGDLS, CDR2 YYNGEE. This CDR3 has 15 residues. J gave up 3 bases and V 0 bases, and 3 bases lay outside the gene matches. CDR3 amino acids: CASSVAGGLYNEQFF. The CDR3, as DNA: TGTGCCAGCAGCGTAGCGGGAGGACTCTACAATGAGCAGTTCTTC. Looking up the rest from reference TRBV9 and TRBJ2-1 gives the full variable domain: DSGVTQTPKHLITATGQRVTLRCSPRSGDLSVYWYQQSLDQGLQFLIQYYNGEERAKGNILERFSAQQFPDLHSELNLSSLELGDSALYFCASSVAGGLYNEQFFGPGTRLTVL.

The CDR3 DNA follows: TGTGCCAGCAGCTTGCATAGCGGGAGCCTTCCTAATGAGCAGTTCTTC. Protein sequence: CASSLHSGSLPNEQFF. V usage is TRBV7-2 and J usage is TRBJ2-1, with 9 bases identical to TRBD2. The length of the CDR3 is 16 residues. With 3 bases clipped from V and 7 bases from J, the junction kept 10 bases outside the gene matches. Germline-derived CDR1 and CDR2 are SGHTA and FQGNSA.

The gene calls are TRBV4-2 and TRBJ2-3; no firm D call. The ends were cut back, 3 bases at V and 6 bases at J, with 13 bases in the middle. There are 14 residues in the CDR3. From germline, CDR1 is LGHNA and CDR2 YNFKEQ. The CDR3 is CASSQGQVKDTQYF. In DNA, the CDR3 is TGTGCCAGCAGCCAGGGCCAGGTGAAGGATACGCAGTATTTT.

The chain has TRBV5-5 and TRBJ2-4; D remains unclear. CDR1 SGHKS and CDR2 YYEKEE come from the germline V gene (reference sequence). The CDR3 consists of 12 residues. V shed 4 bases and J shed 7 bases, with 9 bases lying between them. As DNA, the CDR3 is TGTGCCAGCAGCGCCAATCTGAACATTCAGTACTTC. Protein: CASSANLNIQYF.

This clonotype was picked up a small number of times. The chain recombines TRBV29-1 with TRBJ2-1; D is undetermined. The CDR3 totals 13 residues. Trimming removed 8 bases at V and 1 base at J, with 12 bases between. Per germline, CDR1 SQVTM and CDR2 ANQGSEA. The CDR3 nucleotides are TGCAGCTCCTCGCAACTATCCTACAATGAGCAGTTCTTC. Translation: CSSSQLSYNEQFF.

This chain uses TRBV12-3 or TRBV12-4 with TRBJ2-2; TRBD1 matches at 10 bases. The CDR3 is 15 amino acids. Trimming took 6 bases from V and 7 from J; bases not matched to a gene: 8. CDR3 sequence (DNA): TGTGCCAGCAGCAGGGGACAGGGGATGTACGGGGAGCTGTTTTTT. Its translation is CASSRGQGMYGELFF.

This chain joins TRBV20-1 and TRBJ2-3; perhaps D is TRBD1 or TRBD2 (6 bases each). Germline loops: CDR1 DFQATT, CDR2 SNEGSKA (reference sequence). Trimming took off 3 bases at V and 4 bases at J, with 14 bases between the two ends. This CDR3 comprises 14 residues. Here the CDR3 DNA reads TGCAGTGCTAGGAAGGGGGGCCTATCAGATACGCAGTATTTT. Its protein is CSARKGGLSDTQYF.

This clonotype was seen a few times. The chain links TRBV7-9 to TRBJ1-4; TRBD1 aligns across 9 bases. V shed 0 bases, J shed 8 bases, and the junction held 4 bases outside the gene matches. This CDR3 region has 15 residues. Germline values: CDR1 SEHNR, CDR2 FQNEAQ (reference sequence). The CDR3 is CASSLAGTGSEKLFF. DNA for the CDR3: TGTGCCAGCAGCTTAGCCGGGACAGGGTCCGAAAAACTGTTTTTT.

This clonotype was detected only a few times. The genes are TRBV6-2 or TRBV6-3 and TRBJ2-2; TRBD2 matches at 8 bases. The CDR3 extends over 15 amino acids. CDR1 MNHEY and CDR2 SVGEGT come from the germline V gene. V shed 0 bases and J 6 bases; nucleotides not matched to a gene: 3. The CDR3 spells CASSYSRAGAGELFF. The CDR3 nucleotides are TGTGCCAGCAGTTACTCAAGAGCGGGAGCCGGGGAGCTGTTTTTT.

This clonotype was counted many times. The rearrangement links TRBV12-3 or TRBV12-4 to TRBJ2-3, with TRBD1 as a possible D gene (5 bases). The CDR3 spans 15 residues. V lost 0 bases to trimming and J lost 3 bases, with 10 bases between them. DNA of the CDR3: TGTGCCAGCAGTTTAGCGGTCAGGGTAACAGATACGCAGTATTTT. The encoded protein is CASSLAVRVTDTQYF.

This clonotype was seen a handful of times. The chain uses TRBV6-1 and TRBJ1-2; 8 bases align to TRBD1. CDR1 MNHNS and CDR2 SASEGT come from the germline V gene. The J segment lost 8 bases and the V segment lost 1 base, leaving 6 bases of the junction unmatched. The CDR3 sequence is 14 residues long. For the CDR3, the DNA is TGTGCCAGCAGTGAAGTAGGGACAGGAGGCGGCTACACCTTC. Protein: CASSEVGTGGGYTF.

This clonotype was seen only a few times. The chain has TRBV12-3 or TRBV12-4 and TRBJ2-5; 12 bases agree with TRBD1. The CDR3 has 15 amino acids. V shed 3 bases, J shed 6 bases, and the junction held 5 bases outside the gene matches. CDR3 bases: TGTGCCAGCAGTTTGGGACAGGGGGCTATCAAGACCCAGTACTTC. It is translated as CASSLGQGAIKTQYF.

In its sample, this clonotype was seen a few times. The rearrangement joins TRBV5-8 to TRBJ2-5, with D possibly matching TRBD2 (7 bases). The V gene's germline CDR1 is SGHTS and CDR2 YDEGEE. This CDR3 contains 14 residues. V dropped 1 base and J dropped 4 bases, with 11 bases sitting between them. CDR3 sequence reads: CASSLWGGLETQYF. The CDR3 DNA reads as TGTGCCAGCAGCTTGTGGGGGGGCCTAGAGACCCAGTACTTC.

J is TRBJ1-2 and V is TRBV19, with no clear D. This CDR3 region has 14 residues. Germline values: CDR1 LNHDA, CDR2 SQIVND (reference sequence). With 1 base removed from V and 4 bases from J, the gap between germline ends came to 10 bases. DNA of the CDR3: TGTGCCAGTAGTATAGGTCGGATACCCTATGGCTACACCTTC. Its translation is CASSIGRIPYGYTF.

This clonotype was seen a few times. J is TRBJ1-1 and V is TRBV11-2, with a possible D match to TRBD1 (6 bases). V shed 6 bases and J shed 5 bases, with 16 bases lying between them. There are 14 residues in the CDR3. Germline V gene data show CDR1 as SGHAT and CDR2 as FQNNGV. Here the CDR3 reads CASSQTGARTEAFF. The CDR3 DNA sequence: TGTGCCAGCAGTCAGACGGGGGCACGGACTGAAGCTTTCTTT. The full variable domain, rest sourced from reference TRBV11-2 and TRBJ1-1, is EAGVAQSPRYKIIEKRQSVAFWCNPISGHATLYWYQQILGQGPKLLIQFQNNGVVDDSQLPKDRFSAERLKGVDSTLKIQPAKLEDSAVYLCASSQTGARTEAFFGQGTRLTVV.

The table lists this clonotype with many counts. The genes are TRBV9 and TRBJ2-2; TRBD2 might be the D (6 bases). This CDR3 is 16 amino acids long. Per the germline V gene, CDR1 is SGDLS and CDR2 is YYNGEE. Trimming pared 3 bases from V and 0 bases from J, leaving 12 bases between. CDR3: CASSASARSNTGELFF. DNA for the CDR3: TGTGCCAGCAGCGCTAGCGCTAGATCGAACACCGGGGAGCTGTTTTTT.